This TCR beta chain comes out of a study of T cells in tuberculosis listed by TCRdb under 2018. As for the study more broadly: In the study, CD1B tetramers and high-throughput TCR immunosequencing were combined to characterize T cells specific for the mycobacterial lipid antigen glucose monomycolate (GMM).

Because TCR-alpha and TCR-beta chains were sequenced unpaired, no chain pairing information was available. TCR libraries were generated with the immunoSEQ multiplex PCR assay, using TCR-beta and/or TCR-alpha/delta assays for each sample. The amplified TCR libraries were sequenced on the Illumina high-throughput platform. The study's processing was this. Clustering and dimensionality reduction relied on pairwise TCRdist distances among GMM-specific receptors from T cells that were either sorted ex vivo or expanded in vitro. Sequence motifs defined by gene usage and CDR3 content were checked for enrichment by comparing tetramer-positive and tetramer-negative populations. TCRdb carries this immuneACCESS record with in-frame sequences only. Its versions omit some clonotypes, under half of them owing to an unresolved V gene in the studies checked, with the rest unexplained. That table supplies the V and J calls and clone size; D and trimming were determined from the DNA. The sample table holds tens of thousands of clones, of which more than 75% were seen once. Together, the top ten hold 1.5% to 2% of the sample.

V is cut by 5 bases and J by 3 bases, and the space between the germline ends is 26 bases. Via the germline V gene, CDR1 is SGHVS and CDR2 FQNEAQ. From the cysteine through the phenylalanine, the CDR3 covers 19 amino acids. CDR3 DNA is the only sequence kept; it has 57 bases, read in frame from the first base. Paper-wide results and their limitations: T cells binding the CD1B-GMM tetramer with low affinity may have been missed by the stringent sort gate.

Thawed, overnight-rested PBMC were stained with GMM-loaded CD1B tetramer, a Live/Dead dye and anti-CD3, then sorted on a FACS Aria II. The CD1B tetramers were loaded with C32 glucose monomycolate that had been purified from Rhodococcus equi. Before cryopreservation, the PBMC later used for tetramer sorting had been depleted of CD14-expressing monocytes as part of a separate study. Approximately 96,000 tetramer-negative cells were sorted from each donor and analyzed alongside the tetramer-positive cells. GMM-loaded CD1B tetramers were used to sort antigen-specific T cells from a handful of healthy South African adults. A word on this clone: No much larger clone exists at a distance of one base, and base qualities are not known.

The chain couples TRBV7-8 to TRBJ1-3, and TRBD1 may be the D gene, going by 6 matching bases. The sample comprised CD1b-GMM tetramer-negative cells sorted from PBMCs. The cell subset or site tag for this specimen amounts to: T cells not binding CD1B-GMM tetramer, sorted from same donor. The sequence came from an adult woman with latent tuberculosis. The DNA sequence is given as TGTGCCAGCAGCCAGCGATGGGGGCGCGAGGGGCGAGGTGGAAACACCATATATTTT. Protein translation: CASSQRWGREGRGGNTIYF. The variable domain in full, with residues beyond the CDR3 obtained from the reference TRBV7-8 and TRBJ1-3 genes, is GAGVSQSPRYKVAKRGQDVALRCDPISGHVSLFWYQQALGQGPEFLTYFQNEAQLDKSGLPSDRFFAERPEGSVSTLKIQRTQQEDSAVYLCASSQRWGREGRGGNTIYFGEGSWLTVV.